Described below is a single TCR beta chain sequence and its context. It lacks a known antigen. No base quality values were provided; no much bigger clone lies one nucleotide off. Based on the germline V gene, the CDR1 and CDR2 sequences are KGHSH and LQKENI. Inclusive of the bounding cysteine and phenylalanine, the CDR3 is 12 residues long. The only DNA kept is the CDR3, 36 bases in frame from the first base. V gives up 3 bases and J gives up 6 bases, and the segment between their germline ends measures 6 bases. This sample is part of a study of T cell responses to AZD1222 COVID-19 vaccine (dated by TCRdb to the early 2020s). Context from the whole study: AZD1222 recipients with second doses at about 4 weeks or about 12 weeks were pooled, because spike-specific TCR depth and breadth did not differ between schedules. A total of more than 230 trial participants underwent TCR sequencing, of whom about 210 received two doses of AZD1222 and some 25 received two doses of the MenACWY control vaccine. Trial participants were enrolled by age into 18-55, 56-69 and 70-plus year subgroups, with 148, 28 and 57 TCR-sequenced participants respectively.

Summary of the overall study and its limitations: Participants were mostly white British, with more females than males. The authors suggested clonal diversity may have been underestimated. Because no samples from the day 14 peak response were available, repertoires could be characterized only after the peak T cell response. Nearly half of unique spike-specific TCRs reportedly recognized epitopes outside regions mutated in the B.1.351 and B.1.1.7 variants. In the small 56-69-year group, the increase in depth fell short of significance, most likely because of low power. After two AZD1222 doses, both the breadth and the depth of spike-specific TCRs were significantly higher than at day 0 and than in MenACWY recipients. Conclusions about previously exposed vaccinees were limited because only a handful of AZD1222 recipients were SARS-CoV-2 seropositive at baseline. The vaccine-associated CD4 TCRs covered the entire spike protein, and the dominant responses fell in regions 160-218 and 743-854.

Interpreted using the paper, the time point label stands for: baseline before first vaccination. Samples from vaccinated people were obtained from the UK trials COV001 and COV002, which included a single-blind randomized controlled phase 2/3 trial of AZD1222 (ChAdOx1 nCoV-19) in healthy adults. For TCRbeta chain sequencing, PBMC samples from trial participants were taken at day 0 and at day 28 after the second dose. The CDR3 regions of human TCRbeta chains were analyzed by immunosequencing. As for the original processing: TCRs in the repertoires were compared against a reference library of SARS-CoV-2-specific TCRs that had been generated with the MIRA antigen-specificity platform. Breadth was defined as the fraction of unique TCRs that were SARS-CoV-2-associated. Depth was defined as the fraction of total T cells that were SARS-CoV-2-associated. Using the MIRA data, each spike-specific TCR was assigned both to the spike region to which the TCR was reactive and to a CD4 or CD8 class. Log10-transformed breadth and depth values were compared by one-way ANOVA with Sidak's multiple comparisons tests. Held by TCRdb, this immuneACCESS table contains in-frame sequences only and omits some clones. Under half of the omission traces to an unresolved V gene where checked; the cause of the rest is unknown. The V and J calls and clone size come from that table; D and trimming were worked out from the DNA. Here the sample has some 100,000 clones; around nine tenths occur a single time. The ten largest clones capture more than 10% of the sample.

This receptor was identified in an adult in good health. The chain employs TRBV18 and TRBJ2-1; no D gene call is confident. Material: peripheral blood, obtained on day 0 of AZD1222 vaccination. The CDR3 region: CASSPDLNEQFF. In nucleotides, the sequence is TGTGCCAGCTCACCGGACCTCAATGAGCAGTTCTTC.